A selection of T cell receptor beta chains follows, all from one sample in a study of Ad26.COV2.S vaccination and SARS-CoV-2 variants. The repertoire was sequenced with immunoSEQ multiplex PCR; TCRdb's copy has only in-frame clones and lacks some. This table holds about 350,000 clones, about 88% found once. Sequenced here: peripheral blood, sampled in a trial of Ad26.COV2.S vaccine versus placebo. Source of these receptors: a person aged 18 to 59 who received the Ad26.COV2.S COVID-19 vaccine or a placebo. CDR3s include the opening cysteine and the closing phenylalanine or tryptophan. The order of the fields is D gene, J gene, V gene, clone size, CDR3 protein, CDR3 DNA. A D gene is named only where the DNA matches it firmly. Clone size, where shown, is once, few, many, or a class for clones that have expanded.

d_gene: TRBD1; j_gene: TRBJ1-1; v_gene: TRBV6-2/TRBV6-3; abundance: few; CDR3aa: CASSYTPTGEAFF; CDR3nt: TGTGCCAGCAGTTACACCCCGACAGGGGAAGCTTTCTTT
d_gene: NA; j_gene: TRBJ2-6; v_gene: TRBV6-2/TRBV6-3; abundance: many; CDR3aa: CASSYNSGANVLTF; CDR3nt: TGTGCCAGCAGTTACAACTCTGGGGCCAACGTCCTGACTTTC
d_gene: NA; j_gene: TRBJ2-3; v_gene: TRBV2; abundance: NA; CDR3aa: CASSVRDTSTDTQYF; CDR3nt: TGTGCCAGCAGTGTGAGAGACACTAGCACAGATACGCAGTATTTT
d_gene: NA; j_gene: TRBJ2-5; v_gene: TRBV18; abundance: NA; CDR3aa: CASSPQGRSQETQYF; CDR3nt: TGTGCCAGCTCACCCCAGGGACGAAGCCAAGAGACCCAGTACTTC
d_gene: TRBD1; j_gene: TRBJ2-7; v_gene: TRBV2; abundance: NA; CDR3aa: CASSVGQGSSYEQYF; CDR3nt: TGTGCCAGCAGCGTTGGACAGGGAAGCTCCTACGAGCAGTACTTC
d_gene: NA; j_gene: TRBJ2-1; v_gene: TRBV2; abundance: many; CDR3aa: CASSESQTHNEQFF; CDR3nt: TGTGCCAGCAGTGAAAGCCAGACTCACAATGAGCAGTTCTTC
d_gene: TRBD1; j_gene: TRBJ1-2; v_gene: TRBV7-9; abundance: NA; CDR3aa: CASKRQGARYGYTF; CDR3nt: TGTGCCAGCAAAAGACAGGGGGCTCGCTATGGCTACACCTTC
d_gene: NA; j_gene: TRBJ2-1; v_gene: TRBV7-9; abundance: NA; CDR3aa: CASSLSTGPTYNEQFF; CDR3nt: TGTGCCAGCAGCCTATCGACAGGTCCCACCTACAATGAGCAGTTCTTC
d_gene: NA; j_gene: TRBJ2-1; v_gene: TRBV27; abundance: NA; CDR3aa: CASSLSAGWNEQFF; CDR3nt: TGTGCCAGCAGTTTATCGGCGGGGTGGAATGAGCAGTTCTTC
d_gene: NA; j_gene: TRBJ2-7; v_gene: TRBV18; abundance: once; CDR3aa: CASSAVVYEQYF; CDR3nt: TGTGCCAGCTCAGCCGTTGTCTACGAGCAGTACTTC
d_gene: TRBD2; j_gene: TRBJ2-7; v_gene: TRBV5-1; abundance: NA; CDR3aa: CASSPTSGSGYEQYF; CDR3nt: TGCGCCAGCAGCCCGACTAGCGGGAGCGGATACGAGCAGTACTTC
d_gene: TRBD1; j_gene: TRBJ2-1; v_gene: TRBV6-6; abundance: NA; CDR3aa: CASIIPGQGYNEQFF; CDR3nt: TGTGCCAGCATTATCCCGGGACAGGGTTACAATGAGCAGTTCTTC
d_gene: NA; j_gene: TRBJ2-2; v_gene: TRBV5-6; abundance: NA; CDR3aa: CASSLMRQTNTGELFF; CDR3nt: TGTGCCAGCAGCTTGATGCGACAGACAAACACCGGGGAGCTGTTTTTT
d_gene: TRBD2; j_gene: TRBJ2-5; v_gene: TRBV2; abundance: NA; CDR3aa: CASSEALGGGTQETQYF; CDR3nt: TGTGCCAGCAGTGAAGCGCTTGGCGGGGGGACCCAAGAGACCCAGTACTTC
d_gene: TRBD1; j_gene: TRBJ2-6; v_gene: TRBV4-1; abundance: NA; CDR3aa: CASMPGQVLGGANVLTF; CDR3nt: TGCGCCAGCATGCCGGGACAGGTATTAGGTGGGGCCAACGTCCTGACTTTC
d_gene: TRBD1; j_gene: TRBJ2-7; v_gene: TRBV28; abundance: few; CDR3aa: CASRETGTETYEQYF; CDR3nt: TGTGCCAGCAGGGAAACCGGGACAGAGACCTACGAGCAGTACTTC
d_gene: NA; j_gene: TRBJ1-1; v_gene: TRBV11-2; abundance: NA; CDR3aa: CASSRAGGRYTEAFF; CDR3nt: TGTGCCAGCAGCCGAGCTGGGGGGAGGTACACTGAAGCTTTCTTT
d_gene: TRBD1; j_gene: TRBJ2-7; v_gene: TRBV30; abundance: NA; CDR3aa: CAWSSGTGGTYEQYF; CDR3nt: TGTGCCTGGAGTTCCGGGACAGGGGGAACCTACGAGCAGTACTTC
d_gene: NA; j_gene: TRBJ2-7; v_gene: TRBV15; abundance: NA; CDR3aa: CATSSRDFYEQYF; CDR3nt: TGTGCCACCAGCTCTCGCGACTTCTACGAGCAGTACTTC
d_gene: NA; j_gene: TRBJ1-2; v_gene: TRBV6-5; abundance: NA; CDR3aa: CASSYRNRDFGYTF; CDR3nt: TGTGCCAGCAGTTACCGGAACAGGGACTTTGGCTACACCTTC
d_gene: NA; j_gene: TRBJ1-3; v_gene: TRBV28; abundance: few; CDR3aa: CASAREGGTWNTIYF; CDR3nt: TGTGCCAGCGCAAGGGAAGGGGGAACTTGGAACACCATATATTTT
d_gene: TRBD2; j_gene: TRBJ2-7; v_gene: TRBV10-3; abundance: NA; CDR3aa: CAISDPGLGPYEQYF; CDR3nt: TGTGCCATCAGTGACCCGGGACTAGGGCCCTACGAGCAGTACTTC
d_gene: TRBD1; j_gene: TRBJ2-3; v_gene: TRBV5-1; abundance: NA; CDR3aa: CASSPQGARSDTQYF; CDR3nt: TGCGCCAGCAGCCCTCAGGGGGCTCGGTCAGATACGCAGTATTTT
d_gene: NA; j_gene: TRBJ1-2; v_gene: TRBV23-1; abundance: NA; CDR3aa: CASSQSPSLHREYGYGYTF; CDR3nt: TGCGCCAGCAGTCAATCCCCGAGCCTCCACAGGGAATACGGCTATGGCTACACCTTC
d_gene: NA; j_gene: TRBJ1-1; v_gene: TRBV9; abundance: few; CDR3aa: CASSVGSWGSEAFF; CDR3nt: TGTGCCAGCAGCGTAGGCAGTTGGGGGTCCGAAGCTTTCTTT
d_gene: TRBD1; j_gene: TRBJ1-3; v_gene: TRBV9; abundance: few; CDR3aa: CASSVAPTGTGNTIYF; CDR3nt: TGTGCCAGCAGCGTAGCCCCGACAGGGACTGGAAACACCATATATTTT
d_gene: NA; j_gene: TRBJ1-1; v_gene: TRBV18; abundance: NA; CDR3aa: CASSPGLPRNTEAFF; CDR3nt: TGTGCCAGCTCCCCGGGACTTCCGAGGAACACTGAAGCTTTCTTT
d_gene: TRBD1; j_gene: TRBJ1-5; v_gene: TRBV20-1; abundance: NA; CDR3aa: CSASFTGGNNQPQHF; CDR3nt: TGCAGTGCTAGTTTTACAGGGGGCAACAATCAGCCCCAGCATTTT
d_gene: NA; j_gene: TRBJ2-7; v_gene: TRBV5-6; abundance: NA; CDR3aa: CASSLFIGEQYF; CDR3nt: TGTGCCAGCAGCTTGTTCATCGGCGAGCAGTACTTC
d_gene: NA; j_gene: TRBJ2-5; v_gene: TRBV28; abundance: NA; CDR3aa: CASSSTVETQYF; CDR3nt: TGTGCCAGCAGTTCCACGGTTGAGACCCAGTACTTC
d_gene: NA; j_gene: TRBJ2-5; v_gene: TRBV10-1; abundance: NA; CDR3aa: CASSAGTQETQYF; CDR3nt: TGCGCCAGCAGTGCAGGGACCCAAGAGACCCAGTACTTC
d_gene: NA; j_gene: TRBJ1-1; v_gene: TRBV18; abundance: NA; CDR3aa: CASSPRTGGQWTEAFF; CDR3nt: TGTGCCAGCTCACCAAGGACGGGAGGCCAGTGGACTGAAGCTTTCTTT
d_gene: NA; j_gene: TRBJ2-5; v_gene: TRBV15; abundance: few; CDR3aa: CATSRLVELAETQYF; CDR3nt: TGTGCCACCAGCAGACTTGTAGAGCTAGCGGAGACCCAGTACTTC
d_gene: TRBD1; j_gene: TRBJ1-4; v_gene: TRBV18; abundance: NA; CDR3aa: CASSPGTGGPQEVFF; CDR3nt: TGTGCCAGCTCACCGGGGACAGGGGGCCCTCAGGAGGTGTTTTTT
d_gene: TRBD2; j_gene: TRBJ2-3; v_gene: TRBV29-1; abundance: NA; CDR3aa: CSSGGSGGGTDTQYF; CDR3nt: TGCAGCTCGGGGGGTAGCGGGGGTGGCACAGATACGCAGTATTTT